The 5 T cell receptor beta chains listed next were all sequenced from one sample in a study of PD-1 blockade in classical Hodgkin lymphoma. All trial patients relapsed after autologous stem cell transplantation. The method was immunoSEQ multiplex PCR; TCRdb's version includes in-frame clones alone and lacks a portion of them. The sample shows 30,000 to 45,000 clones, approximately 70% of them seen only once. The sample consisted of peripheral blood mononuclear cells (PBMCs), taken before the second cycle of nivolumab. These receptors were collected from a human donor with classical Hodgkin lymphoma.

This chain joins TRBV19 and TRBJ2-2; D call uncertain. Germline V gene lookup returns CDR1 LNHDA and CDR2 SQIVND (reference sequence). V shed 10 bases and J shed 6 bases, with 6 bases lying between them. The CDR3 contains 10 residues. The CDR3 loop is CATFSGELFF. The CDR3 nucleotides are TGTGCCACCTTCTCCGGGGAGCTGTTTTTT.

The chain employs TRBV7-8 and TRBJ2-1; D may be TRBD1 (6 bases). V dropped 5 bases and J dropped 3 bases, with 14 bases sitting between them. CDR3 size: 15 residues. CDR1 is SGHVS, CDR2 FQNEAQ, per germline. The CDR3 nucleotides read TGTGCCAGCAGCAGACAGGTGGGCAGCTACAATGAGCAGTTCTTC. The encoded protein is CASSRQVGSYNEQFF. The full variable domain, its missing parts supplied by reference TRBV7-8 and TRBJ2-1, is GAGVSQSPRYKVAKRGQDVALRCDPISGHVSLFWYQQALGQGPEFLTYFQNEAQLDKSGLPSDRFFAERPEGSVSTLKIQRTQQEDSAVYLCASSRQVGSYNEQFFGPGTRLTVL.

The chain has TRBV2 and TRBJ2-5; the D is unclear. The J call may not be correct, given that the DNA end is closer to TRBJ2-7. The CDR3 extends over 11 amino acids. Per the germline V gene, CDR1 is SNHLY and CDR2 is FYNNEI. The CDR3 nucleotides are TGTGCCAGCGCGACCACCTACGAGCAGTACTTC. Translated: CASATTYEQYF.

CDR3 region: CASSWTSGTEAFF. CDR3 DNA sequence: TGTGCCAGCAGCTGGACTTCCGGCACTGAAGCTTTCTTT. The chain carries TRBV14 and TRBJ1-1; D remains ambiguous. Germline lookup yields CDR1 SGHDN and CDR2 FVKESK. Trimming took 5 bases from V and 4 from J, leaving 11 bases between them. There are 13 residues in the CDR3.

V usage is TRBV10-3 and J usage is TRBJ2-3; tentative D call: TRBD1 (5 bases). This CDR3 spans 15 amino acids. V lost 10 bases, J lost 0 bases, and 17 bases lay in between. The V gene's germline CDR1 is ENHRY and CDR2 SYGVKD. The CDR3 reads CATAPGFFSTDTQYF. In DNA form, the CDR3 reads TGTGCCACCGCGCCAGGGTTTTTTAGCACAGATACGCAGTATTTT.